A single sample is the source of the 20 T cell receptor beta chains below, sequenced in a study of technical replicates of blood from several donors. Sequencing was performed with immunoSEQ multiplex PCR; in TCRdb, only in-frame clones are kept and a portion is missing. The sample contains 55,000 to 70,000 clones, about 86% of which appear only once. Sample: PBMCs. These receptor sequences come from a human donor in good health. Some clones in this sample may be carry-over from other donors' samples.

The chain has TRBV6-4 and TRBJ2-2, with 8 nucleotides matching TRBD2. Germline V CDR1 and CDR2: MRHNA, SNTAGT. V was pared by 2 bases and J by 6 bases, with 5 bases of the junction left unmatched. The CDR3 sequence is 15 residues long. The CDR3: CASSDTSGSAGELFF. The DNA for the CDR3 is TGTGCCAGCAGTGACACTAGCGGCAGCGCCGGGGAGCTGTTTTTT.

The chain has TRBV4-1 and TRBJ1-1; TRBD1 is a possible D gene (6 bases). V dropped 4 bases and J dropped 4 bases, with 22 bases sitting between them. Germline V CDR1 and CDR2: MGHRA, YSYEKL. This CDR3 has 17 amino acids. This CDR3 is CASSLRGEVGGGTEAFF. CDR3 nucleotide sequence: TGCGCCAGCAGCCTCAGGGGTGAGGTAGGTGGCGGCACTGAAGCTTTCTTT.

The chain carries TRBV4-3 and TRBJ2-2; TRBD1 matches 8 bases. With V trimmed by 4 bases and J by 1 base, 2 bases remained unmatched. The length of the CDR3 is 15 residues. CDR1 and CDR2 from the germline V gene are LGHNA and YSLEER. CDR3 DNA: TGCGCCAGCAGCCCTGGACAGGGGAACACCGGGGAGCTGTTTTTT. Residues: CASSPGQGNTGELFF.

The J gene is TRBJ2-5, the V gene TRBV7-9; 13 bases line up with TRBD2. After removal of 5 bases from V and 2 bases from J, the junction contained 5 bases not matched to a gene. CDR1 is SEHNR, CDR2 FQNEAQ, per germline (reference sequence). The CDR3 extends over 16 amino acids. As DNA, the CDR3 is TGTGCCAGCAGCCCGCCGGGACTAGCGGGACAAGAGACCCAGTACTTC. Its translation is CASSPPGLAGQETQYF.

In this sample, this clone turned up once. CDR3 region: CASSLSEGANVLTF. The CDR3 nucleotides are TGTGCCAGCAGCCTATCTGAAGGGGCCAACGTCCTGACTTTC. The chain joins TRBV7-6 to TRBJ2-6; D is unclear. V lost 5 bases and J lost 4, with 9 bases in between. Per germline, CDR1 SGHVS and CDR2 FNYEAQ. This CDR3 contains 14 residues.

This clone has just one count. The chain links TRBV18 to TRBJ1-2; 7 bases align to TRBD1. This CDR3 spans 15 amino acids. Germline loops: CDR1 KGHSH, CDR2 LQKENI. The V gene end was trimmed by 4 bases and the J gene end by 2 bases; junction bases not matched to a gene: 7. The CDR3: CASSQTDRLNYGYTF. CDR3 sequence (DNA): TGTGCCAGCTCACAAACGGACAGGTTGAACTATGGCTACACCTTC.

This rearrangement joins TRBV19 to TRBJ1-2, with D uncertain. CDR3 length equals 17 residues. Germline V lookup: CDR1 LNHDA, CDR2 SQIVND (reference sequence). V was trimmed by 3 bases and J by 3 bases, leaving 20 bases between them. The CDR3: CASSIGAGRRRDYGYTF. The CDR3 nucleotides read TGTGCCAGTAGTATCGGAGCAGGAAGGAGGCGAGACTATGGCTACACCTTC. Drawing the rest from reference TRBV19 and TRBJ1-2, the complete variable domain is DGGITQSPKYLFRKEGQNVTLSCEQNLNHDAMYWYRQDPGQGLRLIYYSQIVNDFQKGDIAEGYSVSREKKESFPLTVTSAQKNPTAFYLCASSIGAGRRRDYGYTFGSGTRLTVV.

The CDR3 is CASSLLAGDNEQFF. In DNA form, the CDR3 reads TGTGCCAGCAGCTTACTAGCGGGGGACAATGAGCAGTTCTTC. The gene calls are TRBV7-3 and TRBJ2-1; 10 bases match TRBD2. Trimming cost V 2 bases and J 5 bases; bases outside gene matches: 0. Looked up from germline, CDR1 is SGHTA and CDR2 is FQGTGA. This CDR3 has 14 amino acids. The full variable domain, with the rest looked up from reference TRBV7-3 and TRBJ2-1, is GAGVSQTPSNKVTEKGKYVELRCDPISGHTALYWYRQSLGQGPEFLIYFQGTGAADDSGLPNDRFFAVRPEGSVSTLKIQRTERGDSAVYLCASSLLAGDNEQFFGPGTRLTVL.

V usage is TRBV27 and J usage is TRBJ2-2; 9 bases are shared with TRBD1. V dropped 5 bases and J dropped 6; count of bases not matched to a gene: 7. This CDR3 is built from 15 residues. Germline V gene sequence: CDR1 MNHEY, CDR2 SMNVEV (reference sequence). DNA for the CDR3: TGTGCCAGCAGTCCAGGGACAGGGCAGGCCGGGGAGCTGTTTTTT. Its translation is CASSPGTGQAGELFF.

The rearrangement joins TRBV7-3 to TRBJ2-3; 14 bases are shared with TRBD2. This CDR3 has 16 amino acids. Germline V gives CDR1 SGHTA, CDR2 FQGTGA. Germline trimming cut 5 bases from V and 3 bases from J; bases unmatched to any gene: 4. DNA for the CDR3: TGTGCCAGCAGCACCGGACTAGCGGGAGGAACAGATACGCAGTATTTT. It is translated as CASSTGLAGGTDTQYF. Drawing the rest from reference TRBV7-3 and TRBJ2-3, the complete variable domain is GAGVSQTPSNKVTEKGKYVELRCDPISGHTALYWYRQSLGQGPEFLIYFQGTGAADDSGLPNDRFFAVRPEGSVSTLKIQRTERGDSAVYLCASSTGLAGGTDTQYFGPGTRLTVL.

This clone has a single count. This sequence joins TRBV4-3 and TRBJ1-3; a possible D gene is TRBD1 (6 bases). The CDR3 covers 16 residues. Germline V lookup: CDR1 LGHNA, CDR2 YSLEER. The V and J ends lost 0 bases and 0 bases respectively, with 9 bases between them. The CDR3 protein is CASSQDRTVSGNTIYF. The CDR3 DNA follows: TGCGCCAGCAGCCAAGACCGGACAGTCTCTGGAAACACCATATATTTT.

The DNA for the CDR3 is TGTGCCAGCTCGAGCCTGGGCAGCTATGGCTACACCTTC. Protein: CASSSLGSYGYTF. The chain links TRBV18 to TRBJ1-2; D gene ambiguous. Germline V gene sequence: CDR1 KGHSH, CDR2 LQKENI. Trimming took off 6 bases at V and 4 bases at J, with 12 bases between the two ends. The CDR3 spans 13 residues.

This chain joins TRBV7-8 and TRBJ2-7; 8 bases are shared with TRBD1. Germline assignment: CDR1 SGHVS and CDR2 FQNEAQ. There are 13 residues in the CDR3. V lost 6 bases to trimming and J lost 6 bases; unmatched junction nucleotides: 7. DNA of the CDR3: TGTGCCAGCAGGGGGACAGGATATGGCGAGCAGTACTTC. Its protein product is CASRGTGYGEQYF.

The chain combines TRBV11-2 with TRBJ2-7; TRBD1 aligns across 7 bases. Germline lookup yields CDR1 SGHAT and CDR2 FQNNGV. The V segment lost 5 bases and the J segment 4 bases; nucleotides outside the gene matches: 2. The length of the CDR3 is 12 residues. CDR3 DNA: TGTGCCAGCAGCCCACAGGGGTACGAGCAGTACTTC. Its protein product is CASSPQGYEQYF.

The CDR3 loop is CASSYAGTSGGYEQYF. In DNA, the CDR3 is TGTGCCAGCAGCTATGCCGGGACTAGCGGGGGCTACGAGCAGTACTTC. V and J are TRBV7-2 and TRBJ2-7, with 14 nucleotides matching TRBD2. J gave up 3 bases and V 4 bases, and 5 bases lay outside the gene matches. The CDR3 extends over 16 amino acids. Germline CDR1 SGHTA, CDR2 FQGNSA.

This chain links TRBV30 with TRBJ2-3, with 9 bases fitting TRBD2. The CDR3 runs to 15 residues. Germline CDR1 reads GTSNPN; CDR2 reads SVGIG (reference sequence). The J segment lost 5 bases and the V segment lost 0 bases, leaving 6 bases of the junction unmatched. Written as DNA, the CDR3 is TGTGCCTGGAGTGTAGGGCTAGCGGGGAGAGATACGCAGTATTTT. Residues: CAWSVGLAGRDTQYF.

This chain uses TRBV27 with TRBJ2-5; D is unclear. Per germline, CDR1 MNHEY and CDR2 SMNVEV (reference sequence). The CDR3 contains 12 residues. V was trimmed by 8 bases and J by 4 bases, leaving 11 bases between them. The CDR3 spells CASGEPTETQYF. The CDR3 DNA reads TGTGCCAGCGGAGAACCCACAGAGACCCAGTACTTC.

This sequence joins TRBV18 and TRBJ1-1; D is ambiguous. V was clipped by 2 bases and J by 4 bases, with 20 bases between them. Germline V lookup: CDR1 KGHSH, CDR2 LQKENI. This CDR3 is built from 17 residues. The CDR3 sequence is CASSPFVRSARGTEAFF. DNA of the CDR3: TGTGCCAGCTCACCATTCGTCAGATCCGCGCGGGGCACTGAAGCTTTCTTT.

This chain joins TRBV5-6 and TRBJ2-7; a weak D match, TRBD2 (5 bases). Trimming cost V 1 base and J 0 bases, with 8 bases left between them. Germline V gives CDR1 SGHDT, CDR2 YYEEEE. The CDR3 is 14 residues long. The CDR3 protein is CASSLQRSSYEQYF. As DNA, the CDR3 is TGTGCCAGCAGCTTGCAGCGGAGCTCCTACGAGCAGTACTTC.

J is TRBJ2-7 and V is TRBV18; TRBD2 agrees at 8 bases. With 5 bases clipped from V and 2 bases from J, the junction kept 11 bases outside the gene matches. The CDR3 is 16 residues long. CDR1 is KGHSH and CDR2 is LQKENI in the germline V gene. The CDR3 region is CASSSGGPLSTYEQYF. The CDR3 DNA sequence: TGTGCCAGCTCATCGGGGGGGCCCCTAAGTACCTACGAGCAGTACTTC.